The 19 T cell receptor beta chains below come from one sample, sequenced in a study of blood T cell repertoires in COVID-19. Repertoires were generated with immunoSEQ multiplex PCR, while TCRdb's copy carries only in-frame clones and drops some. The data show approximately 72,000 clones, around nine tenths seen once. Sequencing input: peripheral blood. Every receptor here comes from a woman aged 55-70 years with acute or convalescent COVID-19.

The J gene is TRBJ2-5, the V gene TRBV4-1, with D tentatively TRBD1 (5 bases). This CDR3 comprises 15 residues. Germline CDR1 MGHRA, CDR2 YSYEKL. The V end lost 5 bases, the J end lost 5 bases, and 18 bases lay between the germline ends. The CDR3, as DNA: TGCGCCAGCAGCGAGACGCCTGGGGCCCGCGAGACCCAGTACTTC. Translating gives CASSETPGARETQYF.

This chain joins TRBV12-3 or TRBV12-4 and TRBJ2-3; D uncertain. Trimming pared 6 bases from V and 6 bases from J, leaving 7 bases between. The CDR3 is made up of 11 amino acids. The CDR3 protein is CASSSYDTQYF. CDR3 DNA: TGTGCCAGCAGCTCCTATGATACGCAGTATTTT.

This chain links TRBV30 with TRBJ2-1, with D possibly being TRBD2 (6 bases). With 5 bases removed from V and 5 bases from J, the gap between germline ends came to 10 bases. This CDR3 spans 12 amino acids. Germline-derived CDR1 and CDR2 are GTSNPN and SVGIG (reference sequence). The CDR3 bases are TGTGCCTGGGGGGCGGGAAACAATGAGCAGTTCTTC. This gives the protein CAWGAGNNEQFF.

The chain's CDR3 is CASSLGPKSYF. The CDR3, as DNA: TGCGCCAGCAGCTTGGGGCCGAAGTCTTACTTC. This sequence joins TRBV5-1 and TRBJ2-5; D ambiguous. The CDR3 covers 11 residues. The germline V gene encodes CDR1 SGHRS and CDR2 YFSETQ. V dropped 0 bases and J dropped 14 bases, with 11 bases sitting between them.

In this sample, this clone turned up a few times. The J gene is TRBJ2-5, the V gene TRBV5-1, with D possibly TRBD1 on 5 matching bases. Between the trimmed V and J ends, which lost 4 bases and 5 bases, there was a span of 21 bases. The germline V gene encodes CDR1 SGHRS and CDR2 YFSETQ. CDR3 length: 16 amino acids. Written as DNA, the CDR3 is TGCGCCAGCAGCGCGACCAGCAGGGCCTGGAAGGAGACCCAGTACTTC. Encoded protein: CASSATSRAWKETQYF. Complete variable domain (other parts from reference TRBV5-1 and TRBJ2-5): KAGVTQTPRYLIKTRGQQVTLSCSPISGHRSVSWYQQTPGQGLQFLFEYFSETQRNKGNFPGRFSGRQFSNSRSEMNVSTLELGDSALYLCASSATSRAWKETQYFGPGTRLLVL.

The gene calls are TRBV24-1 and TRBJ1-3; possibly TRBD1 for D (6 bases). V dropped 9 bases and J dropped 1 base, with 21 bases sitting between them. The CDR3 extends over 17 amino acids. Germline CDR1 reads KGHDR; CDR2 reads SFDVKD. The CDR3 nucleotides read TGTGCCACCGCAACTTTACAGGGAAGAGAATCTGGAAACACCATATATTTT. Its protein product is CATATLQGRESGNTIYF.

This clone has just one count. This chain uses TRBV19 with TRBJ2-2; weak D call: TRBD1 (5 bases). V lost 7 bases, J lost 5 bases, and 20 bases lay in between. The CDR3 runs to 16 residues. Germline V gives CDR1 LNHDA, CDR2 SQIVND (reference sequence). CDR3 nucleotides: TGTGCCAGTATAATGCAGGGCAGGCGTCGGACCGGGGAGCTGTTTTTT. Translation gives CASIMQGRRRTGELFF.

The chain joins TRBV2 to TRBJ2-7, with a tentative D call TRBD1 (6 bases). The CDR3 consists of 13 residues. CDR1 is SNHLY and CDR2 is FYNNEI in the germline V gene. The V gene lost 4 bases and the J gene lost 4 bases, with 11 bases spanning the gap. The CDR3 protein is CASSVDRSYEQYF. The CDR3 coding sequence is TGTGCCAGCAGTGTAGACAGGTCGTACGAGCAGTACTTC.

The genes are TRBV4-2 and TRBJ2-5; 7 nucleotides agree with TRBD2. Germline CDR1 LGHNA, CDR2 YNFKEQ. V lost 5 bases and J lost 3; bases outside the gene matches: 9. The length of the CDR3 is 15 residues. The CDR3 reads CASSSWRAGEETQYF. The CDR3 nucleotides read TGTGCCAGCAGCTCCTGGCGGGCGGGGGAAGAGACCCAGTACTTC.

V is TRBV23-1 and J is TRBJ1-2; tentatively, D is TRBD1 (5 bases). TRBV23-1 is an ORF, and what it does is uncertain. Trimming took off 9 bases at V and 7 bases at J, with 21 bases between the two ends. The CDR3 has 14 amino acids. The CDR3 DNA reads as TGCGCCAGGAGCCCTCAACAGGTTCATCGTGGCTACACCTTC. Translating it yields CARSPQQVHRGYTF.

Concerning this clone: Other DNA sequences in the same sample also yield this CDR3. The chain recombines TRBV5-1 with TRBJ2-3; D may be TRBD2 (6 bases). CDR1 is SGHRS and CDR2 is YFSETQ in the germline V gene. Trimming took 0 bases from V and 1 from J, leaving 6 bases between them. This CDR3 is 14 amino acids long. The CDR3 sequence: CASSLERGTDTQYF. DNA of the CDR3: TGCGCCAGCAGCTTGGAGCGGGGCACAGATACGCAGTATTTT. Together with reference TRBV5-1 and TRBJ2-3, the CDR3 gives the full variable domain: KAGVTQTPRYLIKTRGQQVTLSCSPISGHRSVSWYQQTPGQGLQFLFEYFSETQRNKGNFPGRFSGRQFSNSRSEMNVSTLELGDSALYLCASSLERGTDTQYFGPGTRLTVL.

This chain connects TRBV18 to TRBJ2-2, with 11 bases identical to TRBD1. Germline values: CDR1 KGHSH, CDR2 LQKENI. The CDR3 has 16 residues. V gave up 0 bases and J gave up 5 bases; unmatched junction bases: 2. The CDR3 DNA follows: TGTGCCAGCTCACCACCCGGGACAGGGGGTACCGGGGAGCTGTTTTTT. Translating it yields CASSPPGTGGTGELFF.

This chain links TRBV9 with TRBJ1-2; D gene unclear. V was shortened by 3 bases and J by 2 bases, with 11 bases between the two germline ends. CDR3 length equals 14 residues. Germline assignment: CDR1 SGDLS and CDR2 YYNGEE. The CDR3 region has the DNA TGTGCCAGCAGCGCCACAGTGCCCAACTATGGCTACACCTTC. As protein: CASSATVPNYGYTF.

The rearrangement joins TRBV3-1 (or the pseudogene TRBV3-2) to TRBJ2-7, with TRBD2 identical over 14 bases. The ends lost 4 bases at V and 0 bases at J; junction bases unmatched: 8. Germline CDR1 reads LGHDT; CDR2 reads YNNKEL (reference sequence). The CDR3 length is 18 residues. Written as DNA, the CDR3 is TGTGCCAGCAGCCTACAGACTAGCGGGGGGGGTTTCTCCTACGAGCAGTACTTC. Protein: CASSLQTSGGGFSYEQYF.

V gene TRBV11-1 combines with J gene TRBJ2-5; 9 bases are a match to TRBD2. Germline V lookup: CDR1 SGHAT, CDR2 FQDESV (reference sequence). The CDR3 sequence is 16 residues long. Trimming removed 6 bases from V and 2 bases from J; junction bases left unmatched: 10. The CDR3: CASSRNSGGVQETQYF. CDR3 in DNA: TGTGCCAGCAGTCGGAATAGCGGGGGAGTACAAGAGACCCAGTACTTC.

This clone has just a few counts. The chain employs TRBV5-1 and TRBJ1-1, with D possibly matching TRBD1 (5 bases). The length of the CDR3 is 15 residues. Germline lookup yields CDR1 SGHRS and CDR2 YFSETQ. Trimming pared 4 bases from V and 0 bases from J, leaving 13 bases between. DNA for the CDR3: TGCGCCAGCAGCCCAGACAGTTTCATGAACACTGAAGCTTTCTTT. Its translation: CASSPDSFMNTEAFF.

This clone was seen only once. The chain links TRBV30 to TRBJ1-4; D possibly corresponds to TRBD1 (6 bases). Germline V gene lookup returns CDR1 GTSNPN and CDR2 SVGIG (reference sequence). V was shortened by 0 bases and J by 7 bases, with 6 bases between the two germline ends. The CDR3 has 12 amino acids. In nucleotides, the CDR3 is TGTGCCTGGAGTGTACAGGGTGAAAAACTGTTTTTT. Translating it yields CAWSVQGEKLFF.

The chain employs TRBV5-1 and TRBJ2-5; D is possibly TRBD2 (5 bases). CDR1 is SGHRS, CDR2 YFSETQ, per germline. V was clipped by 0 bases and J by 2 bases, with 14 bases between them. CDR3 length: 16 amino acids. The DNA for the CDR3 is TGCGCCAGCAGCTTGGAAGAGGGTGAACGGCAAGAGACCCAGTACTTC. Translating it yields CASSLEEGERQETQYF.

The rearrangement links TRBV18 to TRBJ2-3; no clear D. The ends were cut back, 0 bases at V and 1 base at J, with 5 bases in the middle. CDR3 size: 14 residues. Germline loops: CDR1 KGHSH, CDR2 LQKENI. The CDR3 protein is CASSPPTGTDTQYF. The CDR3 nucleotides are TGTGCCAGCTCACCACCCACGGGCACAGATACGCAGTATTTT. Drawing the rest from reference TRBV18 and TRBJ2-3, the complete variable domain is NAGVMQNPRHLVRRRGQEARLRCSPMKGHSHVYWYRQLPEEGLKFMVYLQKENIIDESGMPKERFSAEFPKEGPSILRIQQVVRGDSAAYFCASSPPTGTDTQYFGPGTRLTVL.